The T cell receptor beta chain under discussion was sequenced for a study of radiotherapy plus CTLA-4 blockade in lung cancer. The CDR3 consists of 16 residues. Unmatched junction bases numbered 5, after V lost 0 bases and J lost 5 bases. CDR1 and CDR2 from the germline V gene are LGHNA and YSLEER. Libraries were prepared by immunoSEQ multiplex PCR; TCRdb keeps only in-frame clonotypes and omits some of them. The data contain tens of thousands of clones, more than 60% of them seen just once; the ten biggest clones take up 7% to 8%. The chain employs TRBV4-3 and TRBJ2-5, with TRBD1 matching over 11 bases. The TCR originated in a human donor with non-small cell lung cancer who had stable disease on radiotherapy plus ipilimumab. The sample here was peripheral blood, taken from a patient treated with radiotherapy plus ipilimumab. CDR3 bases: TGCGCCAGCAGCCAAGACGGACAGGGGGCATCGGAGACCCAGTACTTC. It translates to CASSQDGQGASETQYF.